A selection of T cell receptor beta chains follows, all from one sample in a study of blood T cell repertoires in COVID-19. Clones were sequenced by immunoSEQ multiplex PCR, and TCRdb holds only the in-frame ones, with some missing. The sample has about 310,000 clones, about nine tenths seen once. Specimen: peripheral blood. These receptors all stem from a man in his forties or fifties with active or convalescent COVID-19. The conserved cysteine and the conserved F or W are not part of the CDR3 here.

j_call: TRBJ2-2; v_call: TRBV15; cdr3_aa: ATSVAGVVGELF
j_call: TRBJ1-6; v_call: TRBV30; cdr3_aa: AWTGRGNSPLH
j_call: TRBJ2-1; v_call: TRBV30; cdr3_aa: AWGLAGGTAYNEQF
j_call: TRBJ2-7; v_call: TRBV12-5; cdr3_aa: ASGSGLTGSSYEQY
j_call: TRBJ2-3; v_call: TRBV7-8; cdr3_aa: ASSLVRSTDTQY
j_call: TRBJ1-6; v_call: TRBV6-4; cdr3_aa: ASSAQAYNSPLH
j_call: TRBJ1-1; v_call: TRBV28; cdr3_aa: ASSLRQTEAF
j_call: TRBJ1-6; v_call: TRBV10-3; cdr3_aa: AISETGMDSPLH
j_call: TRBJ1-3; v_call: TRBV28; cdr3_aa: ASSLQGAGGNTIY
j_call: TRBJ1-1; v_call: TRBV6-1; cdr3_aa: ASSDLIATGDTEAF
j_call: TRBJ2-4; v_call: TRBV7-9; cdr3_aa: ASSLGGQKGRNIQY
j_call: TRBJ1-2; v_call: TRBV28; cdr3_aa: ASSLFREAAGYT